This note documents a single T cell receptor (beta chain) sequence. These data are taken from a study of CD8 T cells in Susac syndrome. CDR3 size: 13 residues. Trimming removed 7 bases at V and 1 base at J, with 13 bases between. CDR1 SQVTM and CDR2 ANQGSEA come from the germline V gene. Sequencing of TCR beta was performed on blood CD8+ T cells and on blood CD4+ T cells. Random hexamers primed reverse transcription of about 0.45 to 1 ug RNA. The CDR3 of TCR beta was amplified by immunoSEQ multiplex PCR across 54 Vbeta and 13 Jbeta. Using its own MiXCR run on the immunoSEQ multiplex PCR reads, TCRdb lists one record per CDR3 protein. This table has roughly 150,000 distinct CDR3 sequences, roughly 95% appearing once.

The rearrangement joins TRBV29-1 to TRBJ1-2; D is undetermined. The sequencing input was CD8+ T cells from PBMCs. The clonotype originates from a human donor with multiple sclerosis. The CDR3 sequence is CSARLPNNYGYTF. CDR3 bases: TGCAGCGCGCGGCTGCCGAATAACTATGGCTACACCTTC. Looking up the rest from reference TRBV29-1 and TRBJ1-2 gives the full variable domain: SAVISQKPSRDICQRGTSLTIQCQVDSQVTMMFWYRQQPGQSLTLIATANQGSEATYESGFVIDKFPISRPNLTFSTLTVSNMSPEDSSIYLCSARLPNNYGYTFGSGTRLTVV.